What follows is one T cell receptor (beta chain) and its context. Losses at the gene ends were 8 bases for V and 7 bases for J; bases not matched to a gene: 6. This CDR3 is 12 amino acids long. These data are taken from a study of blood T cell repertoires in COVID-19. Study at large: Samples of COVID-19 (acute and convalescent) were obtained from the United States, Italy and Spain. Sources were T cells, B-cell-depleted T cells, or PBMCs; the material itself was cDNA or gDNA.

Authors' analysis steps: Counts of nucleated cells, estimated from reference gene primer amplification, were obtained. The table came from immunoSEQ multiplex PCR; TCRdb's copy has only in-frame clones and leaves some out. The V and J calls and the clone size are those of that table, but D and trimming were determined from the DNA. The profile shows roughly 270,000 clones, approximately 85% of them singletons. This rearrangement joins TRBV12-3 or TRBV12-4 to TRBJ1-1; 8 bases align to TRBD1. This receptor was obtained from a man aged 45-60 years with active or convalescent COVID-19. Sequenced: peripheral blood. The CDR3 spells CASRPGQGEAFF. CDR3 sequence (DNA): TGTGCCAGCCGACCTGGACAGGGTGAAGCTTTCTTT.